This TCR beta chain emerged from a study of human T cells and chemical hapten exposure. As for the study in general: Researchers reported sensitizing a 2 cm by 2 cm upper inner arm skin site with 2% DPC.

The CDR3 is 13 amino acids. Per germline, CDR1 SNHLY and CDR2 FYNNEI. V shed 3 bases and J shed 2 bases, with 7 bases lying between them. The library put unique molecular identifiers onto individual cDNA molecules. TCRdb fed the RACE reads into MiXCR, producing one record per CDR3 protein. The repertoire includes fewer than 500,000 distinct CDR3 sequences, about 4.8% of them detected once, and roughly 2.4% sits in the top ten. Study-wide findings and caveats: DPC sensitization left the count of TCRs above 1 in 1000 unchanged.

Time point reported: patch test 1, 2 weeks after DPC sensitization. As to treatment: therapeutic diphenylcyclopropenone sensitization with weekly scalp DPC. This clonotype was counted at least ten times. Its antigen remains unidentified. The chain uses TRBV2 and TRBJ1-1; no firm D call. This receptor was identified in a woman between 45 and 60 years old with alopecia areata. Some clones in this sample may be carry-over from other donors' samples. The sequencing used whole blood, collected in connection with sensitization to the hapten diphenylcyclopropenone (DPC). CDR3 in amino acids: CASSEEVNTEAFF. CDR3 nucleotide sequence: TGTGCCAGCAGTGAGGAAGTAAACACTGAAGCTTTCTTT.